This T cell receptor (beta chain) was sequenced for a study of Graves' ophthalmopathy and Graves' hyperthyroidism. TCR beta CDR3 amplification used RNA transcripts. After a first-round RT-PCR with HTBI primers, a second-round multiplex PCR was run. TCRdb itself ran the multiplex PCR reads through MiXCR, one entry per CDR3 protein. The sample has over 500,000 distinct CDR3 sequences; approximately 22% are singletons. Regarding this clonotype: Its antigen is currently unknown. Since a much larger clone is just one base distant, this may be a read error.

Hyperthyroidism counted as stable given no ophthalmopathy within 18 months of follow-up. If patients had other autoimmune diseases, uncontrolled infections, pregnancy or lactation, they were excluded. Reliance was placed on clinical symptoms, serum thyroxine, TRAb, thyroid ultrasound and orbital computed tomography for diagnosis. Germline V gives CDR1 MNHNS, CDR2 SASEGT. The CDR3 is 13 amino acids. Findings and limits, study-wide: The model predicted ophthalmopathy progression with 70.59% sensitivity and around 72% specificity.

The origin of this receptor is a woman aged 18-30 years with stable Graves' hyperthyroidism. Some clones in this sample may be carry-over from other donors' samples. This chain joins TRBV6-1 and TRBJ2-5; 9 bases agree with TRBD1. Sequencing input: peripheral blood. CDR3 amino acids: CASSTGGQEAQYF. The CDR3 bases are TGTGCCAGCAGCACAGGGGGCCAAGAGGCCCAGTACTTC.